Listed below are T cell receptor beta chains from one sample, sequenced in a study of shared clonotypes between healthy human individuals. Profiling relied on immunoSEQ multiplex PCR, and the TCRdb table lists in-frame clones only, not all of them. The table has fewer than 600,000 clones, 79% seen once; the top ten hold 10% to 15%. What was sequenced was PBMCs. The receptor set was obtained from a middle-aged woman in good health. Some clones in this sample may be carry-over from other donors' samples. Both conserved end residues are part of each CDR3. Fields, in order: CDR3 DNA, CDR3 protein, J gene, V gene, clone size, D gene. A D gene is named only where the DNA matches it firmly. Not every row has a clone size; where given, it reads once, few, many or a size class.

cdr3_nt: TGTGCCAGCAGCGTAGAGGAGGCGGCTCAGCAGTTCTTC
cdr3_aa: CASSVEEAAQQFF
j_call: TRBJ2-1
v_call: TRBV9
clone_size: many
d_call: .

cdr3_nt: TGCGCCAGCAGCACTGGGACTAGCGGGAGCCGCGAGCAGTACTTC
cdr3_aa: CASSTGTSGSREQYF
j_call: TRBJ2-7
v_call: TRBV5-1
clone_size: .
d_call: TRBD2

cdr3_nt: TGTGCCAGCAGCTTAGCCCCTGAGCAGTTCTTC
cdr3_aa: CASSLAPEQFF
j_call: TRBJ2-1
v_call: TRBV7-9
clone_size: .
d_call: .

cdr3_nt: TGTGCCAGTAGTAAGGGACCGGACCGCTATGGCTACACCTTC
cdr3_aa: CASSKGPDRYGYTF
j_call: TRBJ1-2
v_call: TRBV19
clone_size: .
d_call: .

cdr3_nt: TGTGCCAGCAGCTTACTAGCGGTGCAGTATTTT
cdr3_aa: CASSLLAVQYF
j_call: TRBJ2-3
v_call: TRBV7-2
clone_size: few
d_call: TRBD2

cdr3_nt: TGTGCCAGCAGCGTAGAGTGGGGCGGAGGCTCCTACAATGAGCAGTTCTTC
cdr3_aa: CASSVEWGGGSYNEQFF
j_call: TRBJ2-1
v_call: TRBV9
clone_size: .
d_call: .

cdr3_nt: TGCGCCAGCAGCCAAGGAAAGGAGAGAGAGCAGTTCTTC
cdr3_aa: CASSQGKEREQFF
j_call: TRBJ2-1
v_call: TRBV4-1
clone_size: .
d_call: .

cdr3_nt: TGCGCCAGCAGGGGTAGCGGGGACGCCGGGGAGCTGTTTTTT
cdr3_aa: CASRGSGDAGELFF
j_call: TRBJ2-2
v_call: TRBV10-1
clone_size: .
d_call: TRBD2

cdr3_nt: TGTGCCAGCAGTCAACGAGGGGCAGCGGCTACTGAAGCTTTCTTT
cdr3_aa: CASSQRGAAATEAFF
j_call: TRBJ1-1
v_call: TRBV6-6
clone_size: .
d_call: .

cdr3_nt: TGTGCCAGTAGATCCGGTGGATGGGACAGGGGGAAAGAGACCCAGTACTTC
cdr3_aa: CASRSGGWDRGKETQYF
j_call: TRBJ2-5
v_call: TRBV19
clone_size: few
d_call: TRBD1

cdr3_nt: TGTGCCAGCAGTTCCCTCAAAGTTCCCAATCAGCCCCAGCATTTT
cdr3_aa: CASSSLKVPNQPQHF
j_call: TRBJ1-5
v_call: TRBV6-5
clone_size: .
d_call: .

cdr3_nt: TGTGCCAGCATGGGGGGCGGCACAGATACGCAGTATTTT
cdr3_aa: CASMGGGTDTQYF
j_call: TRBJ2-3
v_call: TRBV2
clone_size: .
d_call: .

cdr3_nt: TGTGCCTGGAGTGCCCAAGAGACCCAGTACTTC
cdr3_aa: CAWSAQETQYF
j_call: TRBJ2-5
v_call: TRBV30
clone_size: .
d_call: .

cdr3_nt: TGTGCCAGCTCACAAGACCGTTCGATAGCCAAAAACATTCAGTACTTC
cdr3_aa: CASSQDRSIAKNIQYF
j_call: TRBJ2-4
v_call: TRBV18
clone_size: few
d_call: .

cdr3_nt: TGCGCCAGCAGCCAAGGGACACTAGCGGGAGAAGGAGAGACCCAGTACTTC
cdr3_aa: CASSQGTLAGEGETQYF
j_call: TRBJ2-5
v_call: TRBV4-1
clone_size: .
d_call: TRBD2

cdr3_nt: TGCAGCGTGGGCCAGCGGTCCCTTTCCTACGAGCAGTACTTC
cdr3_aa: CSVGQRSLSYEQYF
j_call: TRBJ2-7
v_call: TRBV29-1
clone_size: .
d_call: .

cdr3_nt: TGTGCCAGCAGCTTAGAAGGCGATTATCAGCCCCAGCATTTT
cdr3_aa: CASSLEGDYQPQHF
j_call: TRBJ1-5
v_call: TRBV11-2
clone_size: once
d_call: .

cdr3_nt: TGCGCCAGCAGTGAGGGGACTAGCGGGAGGGCCGAGCAGTACTTC
cdr3_aa: CASSEGTSGRAEQYF
j_call: TRBJ2-7
v_call: TRBV10-1
clone_size: few
d_call: TRBD2

cdr3_nt: TGTGCCAGCAGTCCAGGCGAGTTTGGACAACTATACAAAAACATTCAGTACTTC
cdr3_aa: CASSPGEFGQLYKNIQYF
j_call: TRBJ2-4
v_call: TRBV28
clone_size: .
d_call: .

cdr3_nt: TGCGCCAGCAGCTTAGGCCATATCTATTCTGGGGGGTATGAGCAGTTCTTC
cdr3_aa: CASSLGHIYSGGYEQFF
j_call: TRBJ2-1
v_call: TRBV5-1
clone_size: few
d_call: .

cdr3_nt: TGTGCCAGCAGCTTGGGATCTAGCGGGAGTCCCCAAGAGACCCAGTACTTC
cdr3_aa: CASSLGSSGSPQETQYF
j_call: TRBJ2-5
v_call: TRBV7-2
clone_size: .
d_call: TRBD2

cdr3_nt: TGTGCCAGCACCAAGGCTAGCGGGAGAGGCGGTAACAATGAGCAGTTCTTC
cdr3_aa: CASTKASGRGGNNEQFF
j_call: TRBJ2-1
v_call: TRBV2
clone_size: .
d_call: TRBD2

cdr3_nt: TGCAGCGTTAGGGGCCCCTTGGAGCAGTACTTC
cdr3_aa: CSVRGPLEQYF
j_call: TRBJ2-7
v_call: TRBV29-1
clone_size: once
d_call: .

cdr3_nt: TGCGCCAGCAGCACAGGGTGGGAAGGAACCCAGTACTTC
cdr3_aa: CASSTGWEGTQYF
j_call: TRBJ2-5
v_call: TRBV5-1
clone_size: .
d_call: .

cdr3_nt: TGTGCCAGCAGCTCCCTGAGACTAGCGGGAGACAATGAGCAGTTCTTC
cdr3_aa: CASSSLRLAGDNEQFF
j_call: TRBJ2-1
v_call: TRBV7-9
clone_size: once
d_call: TRBD2

cdr3_nt: TGTGCCAGTAGTATATCCGGGACAGACTCTGGAAACACCATATATTTT
cdr3_aa: CASSISGTDSGNTIYF
j_call: TRBJ1-3
v_call: TRBV19
clone_size: many
d_call: TRBD1

cdr3_nt: TGTGCCAGCAGGGTGGACAGGGAGACCGGGGAGCTGTTTTTT
cdr3_aa: CASRVDRETGELFF
j_call: TRBJ2-2
v_call: TRBV6-5
clone_size: .
d_call: TRBD1

cdr3_nt: TGTGCCTGGAGAGGTGACCCGAATCAGCCCCAGCATTTT
cdr3_aa: CAWRGDPNQPQHF
j_call: TRBJ1-5
v_call: TRBV30
clone_size: .
d_call: .

cdr3_nt: TGTGCCAGCAGTGGGCCGGGTGGGAGCTCCTACGAGCAGTACTTC
cdr3_aa: CASSGPGGSSYEQYF
j_call: TRBJ2-7
v_call: TRBV28
clone_size: .
d_call: .

cdr3_nt: TGTGCCAGCAGTGAATCCCCCAGCACAGAAGCTTTCTTT
cdr3_aa: CASSESPSTEAFF
j_call: TRBJ1-1
v_call: TRBV6-1
clone_size: .
d_call: .

cdr3_nt: TGCGCCAGCAGCGACCCGCTTAGCGGGGCTAGGCAGTACTTC
cdr3_aa: CASSDPLSGARQYF
j_call: TRBJ2-7
v_call: TRBV5-1
clone_size: .
d_call: TRBD2

cdr3_nt: TGTGCCAGCAGTGCCCCACAGGGGATAAAGTATTTT
cdr3_aa: CASSAPQGIKYF
j_call: TRBJ2-3
v_call: TRBV28
clone_size: .
d_call: TRBD1

cdr3_nt: TGTGCCAGCTCACCGCTAGCGGGTGACACCGGGGAGCTGTTTTTT
cdr3_aa: CASSPLAGDTGELFF
j_call: TRBJ2-2
v_call: TRBV18
clone_size: .
d_call: TRBD2

cdr3_nt: TGCGCCAGCAGCTTGGTGGGGGGACTAGCCCACAATGAGCAGTTCTTC
cdr3_aa: CASSLVGGLAHNEQFF
j_call: TRBJ2-1
v_call: TRBV5-1
clone_size: .
d_call: TRBD2

cdr3_nt: TGTGCCTGTAGCGGGCCAGGGGAAGATACGCAGTATTTT
cdr3_aa: CACSGPGEDTQYF
j_call: TRBJ2-3
v_call: TRBV30
clone_size: .
d_call: .

cdr3_nt: TGTGCCAGCAGTTTATCCGCCCTTGCCTACGAGCAGTACTTC
cdr3_aa: CASSLSALAYEQYF
j_call: TRBJ2-7
v_call: TRBV27
clone_size: once
d_call: .

cdr3_nt: TGTGCCAGCAGCGCAAGCGCGAACACCGGGGAGCTGTTTTTT
cdr3_aa: CASSASANTGELFF
j_call: TRBJ2-2
v_call: TRBV7-3
clone_size: .
d_call: .

cdr3_nt: TGTGCCAGCTCACCCCTTTCCGGGACAGGAGCCTACGAGCAGTACTTC
cdr3_aa: CASSPLSGTGAYEQYF
j_call: TRBJ2-7
v_call: TRBV18
clone_size: .
d_call: TRBD1

cdr3_nt: TGTGCCAGCAGCACGGGTTTCAGGGGTGGTGAGCAGTTCTTC
cdr3_aa: CASSTGFRGGEQFF
j_call: TRBJ2-1
v_call: TRBV7-6
clone_size: .
d_call: .

cdr3_nt: TGTGCCAGCCGACCCAATAGCAATCAGCCCCAGCATTTT
cdr3_aa: CASRPNSNQPQHF
j_call: TRBJ1-5
v_call: TRBV6-5
clone_size: .
d_call: .

cdr3_nt: TGCGCCAGCAGTGAGTGGACAGATCCTAATGAAAAACTGTTTTTT
cdr3_aa: CASSEWTDPNEKLFF
j_call: TRBJ1-4
v_call: TRBV10-1
clone_size: .
d_call: .

cdr3_nt: TGTGCCAGCAGTAGAGACAGGGGGGGAGCCAAAAACATTCAGTACTTC
cdr3_aa: CASSRDRGGAKNIQYF
j_call: TRBJ2-4
v_call: TRBV7-6
clone_size: .
d_call: TRBD1

cdr3_nt: TGCAGCGCCCGACAGAGTATGAACACTGAAGCTTTCTTT
cdr3_aa: CSARQSMNTEAFF
j_call: TRBJ1-1
v_call: TRBV29-1
clone_size: .
d_call: .

cdr3_nt: TGTGCCAGCAGCCTAGGACAGGGATATGGCTACACCTTC
cdr3_aa: CASSLGQGYGYTF
j_call: TRBJ1-2
v_call: TRBV7-2
clone_size: few
d_call: TRBD1

cdr3_nt: TGTGCCAGCAGTGAAGTCTATGAGCAGTTCTTC
cdr3_aa: CASSEVYEQFF
j_call: TRBJ2-1
v_call: TRBV2
clone_size: few
d_call: .

cdr3_nt: TGTGCCAGCAGTGAAGCAGGGACAGGCTACTACGAGCAGTACTTC
cdr3_aa: CASSEAGTGYYEQYF
j_call: TRBJ2-7
v_call: TRBV6-1
clone_size: .
d_call: TRBD1

cdr3_nt: TGCGCCAGCAGCCAAGGGACAGGGGTTTTCGAGCCCCAGCATTTT
cdr3_aa: CASSQGTGVFEPQHF
j_call: TRBJ1-5
v_call: TRBV4-1
clone_size: .
d_call: TRBD1

cdr3_nt: TGCGCCAGCAGCCGTTCCCCGGGACAGAACTACAATGAGCAGTTCTTC
cdr3_aa: CASSRSPGQNYNEQFF
j_call: TRBJ2-1
v_call: TRBV4-1
clone_size: .
d_call: TRBD1

cdr3_nt: TGCGCCAGCAGCCCACTAGCGGGAGCGTACGAGCAGTACTTC
cdr3_aa: CASSPLAGAYEQYF
j_call: TRBJ2-7
v_call: TRBV4-3
clone_size: .
d_call: TRBD2